Each of the 3 T cell receptor beta chains below was sequenced from the same sample in a study of T cells in localized non-small cell lung cancer. Clones were sequenced by immunoSEQ multiplex PCR, and TCRdb holds only the in-frame ones, with some missing. The profile covers more than 25,000 clones, with 75% to 90% appearing a single time and about 4% taken by the ten largest. The sequences come from peripheral blood, collected before any cancer treatment. Receptors were obtained from a woman aged 35-75 years with stage I lung adenocarcinoma.

The chain employs TRBV7-2 and TRBJ2-7; 10 bases line up with TRBD1. The junction had 7 bases not matched to a gene; V was cut back by 6 bases and J by 5 bases. This CDR3 is 14 amino acids long. Germline CDR1 is SGHTA and CDR2 is FQGNSA. CDR3 sequence reads: CASRPGQGSHEQYF. The CDR3 nucleotides are TGTGCCAGCAGGCCGGGACAGGGGTCCCACGAGCAGTACTTC. The complete variable domain, with remaining parts taken from reference TRBV7-2 and TRBJ2-7, reads GAGVSQSPSNKVTEKGKDVELRCDPISGHTALYWYRQSLGQGLEFLIYFQGNSAPDKSGLPSDRFSAERTGGSVSTLTIQRTQQEDSAVYLCASRPGQGSHEQYFGPGTRLTVT.

CDR3 coding DNA: TGTGCCAGCAGCTTGTCAGGGAAGAGTACAGATACGCAGTATTTT. Encoded protein: CASSLSGKSTDTQYF. The chain combines TRBV11-2 with TRBJ2-3; maybe TRBD1 (5 bases). The CDR3 contains 15 residues. Trimming took off 3 bases at V and 3 bases at J, with 13 bases between the two ends. Germline V gives CDR1 SGHAT, CDR2 FQNNGV.

The V call is TRBV5-5, the J call TRBJ1-1; D is possibly TRBD1 (5 bases). The CDR3 loop spans 14 amino acids. Trimming stripped 3 bases from V and 1 base from J, with 10 bases between. CDR1 and CDR2 from the germline V gene are SGHKS and YYEKEE (reference sequence). CDR3 residues: CASSSLQENTEAFF. The CDR3 nucleotides are TGTGCCAGCAGCTCCCTACAGGAGAACACTGAAGCTTTCTTT.